These 4 T cell receptor beta chains originate from one sample sequenced in a study of CXCR3-negative and CXCR3-positive naive CD8 T cells. Study conclusions and caveats: CXCR3-positive naive cells carried more hydrophobic TRB CDR3s than CXCR3-negative ones.

Antigens of these TCRs are unknown. Through 5' RACE with UMI labels, the TRB cDNA libraries were prepared. Following a re-call of the 5' RACE reads, TCRdb has one entry per CDR3 protein and lacks DNA. The specimen's table records about 120,000 distinct CDR3 sequences. The sequenced sample was naive CXCR3+ CD8+ T cells from blood. The subset was: CD45RO-CCR7+CD27+CD95- naive CD8+ T cells expressing CXCR3 (TNR3+). These receptor sequences come from a human donor in good health. Some clones in this sample may be carry-over from other donors' samples.

V is TRBV29-1 and J is TRBJ2-1; there is no DNA to check the TCRdb D call of TRBD2. The germline V gene has CDR1 SQVTM and CDR2 ANQGSEA. This CDR3 is 13 amino acids long. The CDR3 spells CSVALANYNEQFF.

This chain joins TRBV7-8 and TRBJ2-3; TCRdb gives TRBD2 as the D gene, but with no DNA this cannot be confirmed. Germline lookup yields CDR1 SGHVS and CDR2 FQNEAQ. This CDR3 is 16 amino acids long. The CDR3 loop is CASSLAHGGATDTQYF.

This chain links TRBV15 with TRBJ2-3; the D call of TRBD1 rests on TCRdb alone, since no DNA is present to check it. The CDR3 loop spans 14 amino acids. From germline, CDR1 is LNHNV and CDR2 YYDKDF (reference sequence). The chain's CDR3 is CATSRTGSSDTQYF. The full variable domain, completed using reference TRBV15 and TRBJ2-3, is DAMVIQNPRYQVTQFGKPVTLSCSQTLNHNVMYWYQQKSSQAPKLLFHYYDKDFNNEADTPDNFQSRRPNTSFCFLDIRSPGLGDTAMYLCATSRTGSSDTQYFGPGTRLTVL.

The chain uses TRBV7-9 and TRBJ2-7. The CDR3 spans 14 residues. Germline V lookup: CDR1 SEHNR, CDR2 FQNEAQ (reference sequence). Here the CDR3 reads CASSFKLAPYEQYF.